Below, one T cell receptor (beta chain) is given with its context. Its specificity is not known. Germline is not matched at one junction end, which may reflect a read error. Every donor gave 8 to 10 milliliters of peripheral blood. The authors ran a second PCR of roughly 6 to 12 cycles using a sample-barcoded 5' primer and a J-beta primer mix. Each TCR beta cDNA got a 12-nucleotide random molecular identifier. In TCRdb, the 5' RACE reads were re-called with MiXCR into one record per CDR3 protein. The table records about 1.7 million distinct CDR3 sequences, over 25% of them present only once. These data are taken from a study of blood T cells in healthy people across ages. Study at large: The capture of about one barcoded beta molecule per two T cells was achieved by template switching. Study-wide points: Older age coincided with a roughly linear decline in TCR beta diversity per million T cells.

The CDR3 totals 15 residues. The chain employs TRBV12-3 or TRBV12-4 and TRBJ2-1, with 13 bases that match TRBD2. Sample: blood. The TCR was taken from a woman in her twenties or thirties in good health. CDR3 bases: TGTGCCGGCAGTCGAGGGACTAGCGGGGAAGGTGAGCAGTTCTTC. This codes for CAGSRGTSGEGEQFF.